These T cell receptor beta chains were read from a single sample in a study of OX40 agonist ivuxolimab in advanced cancers. TCRdb's table, derived via immunoSEQ multiplex PCR, lists solely in-frame clones and lacks some. The sample includes tens of thousands of clones, roughly 86% of them seen just once. Sequenced here: CD4+ or CD8+ T cells sorted from blood, sampled in a trial of the OX40 agonist ivuxolimab. Receptors originate from an adult with an advanced solid tumor such as melanoma, head and neck, liver or kidney cancer. Each CDR3 is given without its conserved first and last residue.

CDR3 protein: ASSFAGTGGTEQF
J gene: TRBJ2-1
V gene: TRBV7-2

CDR3 protein: AIKGHLGDYEQF
J gene: TRBJ2-1
V gene: TRBV10-3

CDR3 protein: ASSPERGVRDGTDTQY
J gene: TRBJ2-3
V gene: TRBV18

CDR3 protein: ASSDSGVF
J gene: TRBJ1-1
V gene: TRBV2

CDR3 protein: ASSRRQETQY
J gene: TRBJ2-5
V gene: TRBV5-6

CDR3 protein: ASSYRGHLYEQY
J gene: -
V gene: TRBV6-5

CDR3 protein: ASSPGLAGGGLQF
J gene: TRBJ2-1
V gene: TRBV5-5

CDR3 protein: ASRRGYGYT
J gene: TRBJ1-2
V gene: TRBV6-5

CDR3 protein: ASSPRPGTQETQY
J gene: TRBJ2-5
V gene: TRBV18

CDR3 protein: ASSLPGPQGTQY
J gene: TRBJ2-5
V gene: TRBV5-6

CDR3 protein: ASGQGADTGELF
J gene: TRBJ2-2
V gene: TRBV6-1

CDR3 protein: ASSIQAGPGREQF
J gene: TRBJ2-1
V gene: TRBV19

CDR3 protein: ASISGYTEAF
J gene: TRBJ1-1
V gene: TRBV19

CDR3 protein: ASSNPGETQY
J gene: TRBJ2-5
V gene: TRBV5-5

CDR3 protein: ASSLSSGPEETQY
J gene: TRBJ2-5
V gene: TRBV7-9

CDR3 protein: ASSGTAKNIQY
J gene: TRBJ2-4
V gene: TRBV6-4

CDR3 protein: ASSLMAGELF
J gene: TRBJ2-2
V gene: TRBV28

CDR3 protein: SVRAGEAVGEQF
J gene: TRBJ2-1
V gene: TRBV29-1

CDR3 protein: ASSQQGNTEAF
J gene: TRBJ1-1
V gene: TRBV5-1

CDR3 protein: ASSEGMNTEAF
J gene: TRBJ1-1
V gene: TRBV5-4

CDR3 protein: ASSRGDLRDTQY
J gene: TRBJ2-3
V gene: TRBV19

CDR3 protein: ASSEGKGVYGYT
J gene: TRBJ1-2
V gene: TRBV6-1

CDR3 protein: ASSLARGYTEAF
J gene: TRBJ1-1
V gene: TRBV7-2

CDR3 protein: ASSNSGSYEQY
J gene: TRBJ2-7
V gene: TRBV10-1

CDR3 protein: ASSPGPSSTEAF
J gene: TRBJ1-1
V gene: TRBV19

CDR3 protein: ASSQAVRNTEAF
J gene: TRBJ1-1
V gene: TRBV11-1

CDR3 protein: AWSGRGSISYNSPLH
J gene: TRBJ1-6
V gene: TRBV30

CDR3 protein: ASSPQGPETNYGYT
J gene: TRBJ1-2
V gene: TRBV18

CDR3 protein: ASSSRGTPGETQY
J gene: TRBJ2-5
V gene: TRBV27

CDR3 protein: ASRGQDAYGYT
J gene: TRBJ1-2
V gene: TRBV19

CDR3 protein: ASSMADRGTQY
J gene: TRBJ2-5
V gene: TRBV19

CDR3 protein: ASSVGRRPPGANEKLF
J gene: TRBJ1-4
V gene: TRBV19

CDR3 protein: ASSVGGVFSGNTIY
J gene: TRBJ1-3
V gene: TRBV9

CDR3 protein: ASSSPNLLHYEQY
J gene: TRBJ2-7
V gene: TRBV6-5

CDR3 protein: ASSPLRQGIGEKLF
J gene: TRBJ1-4
V gene: TRBV7-9

CDR3 protein: AISGRDTDTGELF
J gene: TRBJ2-2
V gene: TRBV10-3

CDR3 protein: ASSVETGLETQY
J gene: TRBJ2-5
V gene: TRBV18

CDR3 protein: ASSEFWGGVVDTQY
J gene: TRBJ2-3
V gene: TRBV6-1

CDR3 protein: ASSLSQGAGEAF
J gene: TRBJ1-1
V gene: TRBV7-3

CDR3 protein: ASRNSGNTIY
J gene: TRBJ1-3
V gene: TRBV6-1

CDR3 protein: ASSPPSRISGELF
J gene: TRBJ2-2
V gene: TRBV18

CDR3 protein: ASSFGRGSNQPQH
J gene: TRBJ1-5
V gene: TRBV28

CDR3 protein: ASSLSTLSSYNEQF
J gene: TRBJ2-1
V gene: TRBV5-1

CDR3 protein: ASSPMGLGYEQY
J gene: TRBJ2-7
V gene: TRBV7-9

CDR3 protein: ASSLVTARNEQY
J gene: TRBJ2-7
V gene: TRBV11-2

CDR3 protein: AISGTGTRTNEQF
J gene: TRBJ2-1
V gene: TRBV10-3

CDR3 protein: ALGTGGSSGNTIY
J gene: TRBJ1-3
V gene: TRBV30

CDR3 protein: ASKGGGEETQY
J gene: TRBJ2-5
V gene: TRBV2

CDR3 protein: ASSIEGDQPQH
J gene: TRBJ1-5
V gene: TRBV19

CDR3 protein: ASNMGFGLDQF
J gene: TRBJ2-1
V gene: TRBV19

CDR3 protein: ASSFRGTGFSTEAF
J gene: TRBJ1-1
V gene: TRBV19

CDR3 protein: ASSNFGGRAYEQY
J gene: TRBJ2-7
V gene: TRBV19

CDR3 protein: ASRLGSSAQETQY
J gene: TRBJ2-5
V gene: TRBV27